The 14 T cell receptor beta chains reported below all come from one sample, sequenced in a study of blood T cell repertoires in COVID-19. TCRdb's table, derived via immunoSEQ multiplex PCR, lists solely in-frame clones and lacks some. The table lists roughly 62,000 clones, about 88% of them singletons. Sequencing was done on a sample of peripheral blood. Receptors were obtained from a man aged 70 or older with acute or convalescent COVID-19.

The chain carries TRBV18 and TRBJ1-6; TRBD1 matches 10 bases. The ends lost 5 bases at V and 10 bases at J; junction bases unmatched: 5. The CDR3 sequence is 14 residues long. CDR1 is KGHSH and CDR2 is LQKENI in the germline V gene. CDR3 sequence reads: CASSEDRGLSPLHF. In DNA, the CDR3 is TGTGCCAGCTCAGAAGACAGGGGGCTATCACCCCTCCACTTT. Full variable domain (rest looked up from reference TRBV18 and TRBJ1-6): NAGVMQNPRHLVRRRGQEARLRCSPMKGHSHVYWYRQLPEEGLKFMVYLQKENIIDESGMPKERFSAEFPKEGPSILRIQQVVRGDSAAYFCASSEDRGLSPLHFGNGTRLTVT.

The rearrangement joins TRBV5-1 to TRBJ1-2; D perhaps matches TRBD1 (6 bases). The CDR3 is made up of 13 amino acids. The germline V and J ends were trimmed by 3 bases and 5 bases, with 11 bases remaining between them. Germline values: CDR1 SGHRS, CDR2 YFSETQ. CDR3 in DNA: TGCGCCAGCAGCTCCACAGGGAATTATGGCTACACCTTC. Its translation is CASSSTGNYGYTF.

This chain connects TRBV2 to TRBJ1-1; D is uncertain. The germline V gene encodes CDR1 SNHLY and CDR2 FYNNEI. Trimming removed 7 bases at V and 2 bases at J, with 14 bases between. The CDR3 runs to 14 residues. CDR3 in DNA: TGTGCCAGCAAAGGAGAAAGGTTAAACACTGAAGCTTTCTTT. It is translated as CASKGERLNTEAFF.

The rearrangement links TRBV28 to TRBJ1-2; D perhaps matches TRBD1 (5 bases). This CDR3 is built from 15 residues. The germline V and J ends were trimmed by 3 bases and 4 bases, with 15 bases remaining between them. The V gene's germline CDR1 is MDHEN and CDR2 SYDVKM. The CDR3 DNA sequence: TGTGCCAGCAGTTTCCCCCCGACGGGGGGCTATGGCTACACCTTC. Translation gives CASSFPPTGGYGYTF.

The chain employs TRBV5-6 and TRBJ1-2, with 8 bases fitting TRBD1. V was clipped by 3 bases and J by 4 bases; unmatched bases: 8. This CDR3 is built from 15 residues. Germline-derived CDR1 and CDR2 are SGHDT and YYEEEE. CDR3 DNA sequence: TGTGCCAGCAGCTCGACAGGGGTTTCCGTCTATGGCTACACCTTC. Translation: CASSSTGVSVYGYTF.

CDR3 region: CASSLNPVHTGELFF. The CDR3 DNA sequence: TGTGCCAGCAGCTTAAATCCTGTCCACACCGGGGAGCTGTTTTTT. The chain has TRBV7-8 and TRBJ2-2; no definite D call. The CDR3 totals 15 residues. Germline CDR1 SGHVS, CDR2 FQNEAQ. V was pared by 2 bases and J by 3 bases, with 10 bases between.

The chain couples TRBV4-2 to TRBJ1-4; D uncertain. Trimming shortened V by 4 bases and J by 0 bases, and 12 bases separated the two germline ends. CDR1 is LGHNA and CDR2 is YNFKEQ in the germline V gene. The CDR3 runs 16 residues. CDR3 amino acids: CASSPLVRATNEKLFF. CDR3 DNA: TGTGCCAGCAGCCCCTTGGTGCGTGCAACTAATGAAAAACTGTTTTTT.

This clone was detected only a few times. This chain joins TRBV6-5 and TRBJ1-1, with D possibly matching TRBD1 (5 bases). The CDR3 contains 13 residues. Germline V gene sequence: CDR1 MNHEY, CDR2 SVGAGI. CDR3 sequence reads: CVTKSGANTEAFF. The DNA of the CDR3 is TGTGTTACGAAAAGTGGGGCCAACACTGAAGCTTTCTTT.

Here the CDR3 reads CASPRGAGELFF. The CDR3 nucleotides are TGTGCCTCCCCCCGGGGAGCCGGGGAGCTGTTTTTT. This rearrangement joins TRBV30 to TRBJ2-2; tentatively, D is TRBD2 (5 bases). CDR1 is GTSNPN, CDR2 SVGIG, per germline (reference sequence). There are 12 residues in the CDR3. V was clipped by 7 bases and J by 6 bases, with 12 bases between them.

The chain links TRBV19 to TRBJ1-2; the match to TRBD1 covers 10 bases. The germline gives CDR1 LNHDA, CDR2 SQIVND (reference sequence). The CDR3 has 14 residues. J lost 10 bases, V lost 1 base, and 6 bases had no gene match. CDR3 loop: CASSIGRGTGDYTF. The CDR3 region has the DNA TGTGCCAGTAGTATAGGGCGGGGGACAGGGGACTACACCTTC.

V gene TRBV12-3 or TRBV12-4 combines with J gene TRBJ1-6; D possibly corresponds to TRBD1 (6 bases). The CDR3 runs 12 residues. The ends were cut back, 6 bases at V and 14 bases at J, with 14 bases in the middle. The CDR3 is CASRGGEGTLHF. CDR3 DNA sequence: TGTGCCAGCAGAGGGGGGGAGGGCACCCTCCACTTT.

The rearrangement links TRBV19 to TRBJ2-3, with D maybe TRBD2 (7 bases). The CDR3 sequence is 14 residues long. The germline V gene has CDR1 LNHDA and CDR2 SQIVND (reference sequence). The V end was cut by 6 bases, the J end by 5 bases, with 15 bases between. CDR3 region: CASRREGGQDTQYF. CDR3 nucleotide sequence: TGTGCCAGTAGAAGGGAGGGGGGGCAAGATACGCAGTATTTT.

J is TRBJ2-2 and V is TRBV5-4; 8 positions agree with TRBD2. Trimming removed 6 bases from V and 0 bases from J; junction bases left unmatched: 7. The CDR3 runs to 16 residues. Germline loops: CDR1 SGHNT, CDR2 YYREEE (reference sequence). CDR3 residues: CASNDRAGANTGELFF. The CDR3, as DNA: TGTGCCAGCAACGATCGAGCGGGGGCGAACACCGGGGAGCTGTTTTTT. The full variable domain, completed using reference TRBV5-4 and TRBJ2-2, is ETGVTQSPTHLIKTRGQQVTLRCSSQSGHNTVSWYQQALGQGPQFIFQYYREEENGRGNFPPRFSGLQFPNYSSELNVNALELDDSALYLCASNDRAGANTGELFFGEGSRLTVL.

V usage is TRBV6-7 and J usage is TRBJ1-4; no clear D. TRBV6-7 is filed as an ORF, its function uncertain. The CDR3 has 15 amino acids. Trimming removed 6 bases at V and 0 bases at J, with 11 bases between. The CDR3 DNA reads as TGTGCCAGCAGGCGGCAATTTGCAACTAATGAAAAACTGTTTTTT. This gives the protein CASRRQFATNEKLFF.